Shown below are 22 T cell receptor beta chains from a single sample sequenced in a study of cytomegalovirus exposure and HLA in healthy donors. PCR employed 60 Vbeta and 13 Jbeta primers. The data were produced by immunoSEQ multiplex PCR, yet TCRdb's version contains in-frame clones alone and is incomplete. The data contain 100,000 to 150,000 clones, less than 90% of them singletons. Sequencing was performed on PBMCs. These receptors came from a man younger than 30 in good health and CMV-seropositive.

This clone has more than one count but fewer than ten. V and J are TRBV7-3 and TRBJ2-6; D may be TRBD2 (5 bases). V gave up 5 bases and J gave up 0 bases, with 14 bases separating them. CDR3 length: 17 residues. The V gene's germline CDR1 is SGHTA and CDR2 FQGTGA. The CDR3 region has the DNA TGTGCCAGCAGCGAACAGACTGGGAGCTCTGGGGCCAACGTCCTGACTTTC. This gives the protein CASSEQTGSSGANVLTF.

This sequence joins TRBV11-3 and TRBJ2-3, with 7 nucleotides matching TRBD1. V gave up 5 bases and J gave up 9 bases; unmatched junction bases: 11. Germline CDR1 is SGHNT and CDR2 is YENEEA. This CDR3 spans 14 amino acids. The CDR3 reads CASSATTGSGTQYF. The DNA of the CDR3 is TGTGCCAGCAGCGCAACGACAGGGTCTGGGACGCAGTATTTT.

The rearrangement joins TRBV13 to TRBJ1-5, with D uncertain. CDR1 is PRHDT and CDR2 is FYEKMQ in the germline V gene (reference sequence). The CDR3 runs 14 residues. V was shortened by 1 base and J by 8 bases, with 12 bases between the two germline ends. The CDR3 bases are TGTGCCAGCAGCTTAGCTTTGACCGGGGAGCCCCAGCATTTT. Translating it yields CASSLALTGEPQHF. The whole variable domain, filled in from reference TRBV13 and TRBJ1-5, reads AAGVIQSPRHLIKEKRETATLKCYPIPRHDTVYWYQQGPGQDPQFLISFYEKMQSDKGSIPDRFSAQQFSDYHSELNMSSLELGDSALYFCASSLALTGEPQHFGDGTRLSIL.

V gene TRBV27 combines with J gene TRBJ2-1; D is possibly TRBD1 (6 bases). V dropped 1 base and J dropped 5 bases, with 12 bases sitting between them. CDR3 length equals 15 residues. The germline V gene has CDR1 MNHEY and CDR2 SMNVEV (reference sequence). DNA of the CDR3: TGTGCCAGCAGTTTATTCTCGGACAGAAACAATGAGCAGTTCTTC. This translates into CASSLFSDRNNEQFF.

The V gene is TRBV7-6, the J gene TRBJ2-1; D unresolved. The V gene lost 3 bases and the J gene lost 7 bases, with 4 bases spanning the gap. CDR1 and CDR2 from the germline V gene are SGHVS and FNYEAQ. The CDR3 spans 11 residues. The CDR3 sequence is CASSFRNEQFF. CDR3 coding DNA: TGTGCCAGCAGCTTCCGGAATGAGCAGTTCTTC.

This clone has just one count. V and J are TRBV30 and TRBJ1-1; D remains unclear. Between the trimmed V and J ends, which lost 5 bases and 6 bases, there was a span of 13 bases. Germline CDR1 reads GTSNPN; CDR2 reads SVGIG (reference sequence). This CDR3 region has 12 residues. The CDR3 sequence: CAWQALGAEAFF. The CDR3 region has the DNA TGTGCCTGGCAGGCGCTGGGAGCTGAAGCTTTCTTT. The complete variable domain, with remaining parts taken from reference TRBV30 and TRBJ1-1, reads SQTIHQWPATLVQPVGSPLSLECTVEGTSNPNLYWYRQAAGRGLQLLFYSVGIGQISSEVPQNLSASRPQDRQFILSSKKLLLSDSGFYLCAWQALGAEAFFGQGTRLTVV.

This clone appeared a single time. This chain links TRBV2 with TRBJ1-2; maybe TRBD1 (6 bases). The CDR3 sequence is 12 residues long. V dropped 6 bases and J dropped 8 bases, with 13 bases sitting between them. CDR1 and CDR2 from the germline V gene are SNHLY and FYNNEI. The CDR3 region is CASSVAGEGYTF. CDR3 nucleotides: TGTGCCAGCAGCGTCGCAGGGGAGGGCTACACCTTC.

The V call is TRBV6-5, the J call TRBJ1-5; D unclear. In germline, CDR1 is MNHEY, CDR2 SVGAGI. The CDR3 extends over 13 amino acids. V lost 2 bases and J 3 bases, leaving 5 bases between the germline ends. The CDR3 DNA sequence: TGTGCCAGCAGTTACGGCCCCAATCAGCCCCAGCATTTT. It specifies CASSYGPNQPQHF.

The CDR3 region has the DNA TGTGCCAGCAATCCCAGGGGTGGTGAAAAACTGTTTTTT. Amino acids: CASNPRGGEKLFF. The chain joins TRBV6-6 to TRBJ1-4; TRBD1 might be the D (6 bases). The CDR3 covers 13 residues. V dropped 7 bases and J dropped 7 bases, with 13 bases sitting between them. Germline V lookup: CDR1 MNHNY, CDR2 SVGAGI (reference sequence).

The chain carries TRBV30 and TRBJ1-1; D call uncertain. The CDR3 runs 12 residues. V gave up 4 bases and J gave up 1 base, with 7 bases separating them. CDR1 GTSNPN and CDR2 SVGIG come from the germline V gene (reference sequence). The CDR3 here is CAWTVPNTEAFF. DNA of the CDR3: TGTGCCTGGACAGTACCGAACACTGAAGCTTTCTTT.

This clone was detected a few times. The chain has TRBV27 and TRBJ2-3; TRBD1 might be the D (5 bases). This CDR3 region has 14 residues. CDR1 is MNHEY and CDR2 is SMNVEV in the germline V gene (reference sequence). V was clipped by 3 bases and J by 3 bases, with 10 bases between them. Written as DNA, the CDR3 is TGTGCCAGCAGTTTCAGGGTGTCGACAGATACGCAGTATTTT. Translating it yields CASSFRVSTDTQYF.

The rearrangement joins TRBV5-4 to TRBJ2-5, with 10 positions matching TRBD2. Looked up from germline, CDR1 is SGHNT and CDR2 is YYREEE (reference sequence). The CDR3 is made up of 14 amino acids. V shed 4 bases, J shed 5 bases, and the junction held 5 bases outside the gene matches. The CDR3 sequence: CASSMGLARETQYF. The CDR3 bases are TGTGCCAGCAGCATGGGACTAGCGAGGGAGACCCAGTACTTC.

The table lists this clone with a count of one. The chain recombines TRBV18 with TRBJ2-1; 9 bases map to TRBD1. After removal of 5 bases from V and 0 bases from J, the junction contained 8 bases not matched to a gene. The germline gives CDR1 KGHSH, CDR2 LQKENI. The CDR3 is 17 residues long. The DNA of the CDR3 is TGTGCCAGCTCATACCCGGGACAGGGATTCTCCTACAATGAGCAGTTCTTC. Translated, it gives CASSYPGQGFSYNEQFF.

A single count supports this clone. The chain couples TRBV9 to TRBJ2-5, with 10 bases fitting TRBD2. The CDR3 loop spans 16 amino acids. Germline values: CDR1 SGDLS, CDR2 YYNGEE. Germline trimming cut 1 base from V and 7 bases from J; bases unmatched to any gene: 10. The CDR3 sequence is CASSVNSGGPVGTQYF. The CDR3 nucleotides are TGTGCCAGCAGCGTAAATAGCGGGGGGCCGGTAGGGACCCAGTACTTC.

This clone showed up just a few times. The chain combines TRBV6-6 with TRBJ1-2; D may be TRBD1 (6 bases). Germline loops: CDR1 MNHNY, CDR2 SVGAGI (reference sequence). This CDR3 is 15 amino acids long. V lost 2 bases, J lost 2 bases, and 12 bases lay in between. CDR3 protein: CASSYVQGENYGYTF. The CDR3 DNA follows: TGTGCCAGCAGTTACGTACAGGGTGAGAACTATGGCTACACCTTC.

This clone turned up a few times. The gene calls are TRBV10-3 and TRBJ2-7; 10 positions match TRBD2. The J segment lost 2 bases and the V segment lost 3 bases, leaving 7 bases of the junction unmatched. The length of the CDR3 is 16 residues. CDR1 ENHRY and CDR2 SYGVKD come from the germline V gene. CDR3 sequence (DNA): TGTGCCATCAGTGATCCGACTAGCGGGCGCACCTACGAGCAGTACTTC. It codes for CAISDPTSGRTYEQYF.

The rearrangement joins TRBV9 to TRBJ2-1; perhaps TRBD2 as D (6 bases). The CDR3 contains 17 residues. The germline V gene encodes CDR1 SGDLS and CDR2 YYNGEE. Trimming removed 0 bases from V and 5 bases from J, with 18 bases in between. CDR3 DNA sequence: TGTGCCAGCAGCGTAGAGGCGGTGGGGAGGTTAGACAATGAGCAGTTCTTC. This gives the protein CASSVEAVGRLDNEQFF.

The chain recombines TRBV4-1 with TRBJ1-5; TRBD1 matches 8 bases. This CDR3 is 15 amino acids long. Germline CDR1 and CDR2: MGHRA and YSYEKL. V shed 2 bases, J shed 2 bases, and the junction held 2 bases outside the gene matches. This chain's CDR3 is CASSQLDRGNQPQHF. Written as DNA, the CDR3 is TGCGCCAGCAGCCAACTGGACAGGGGCAATCAGCCCCAGCATTTT.

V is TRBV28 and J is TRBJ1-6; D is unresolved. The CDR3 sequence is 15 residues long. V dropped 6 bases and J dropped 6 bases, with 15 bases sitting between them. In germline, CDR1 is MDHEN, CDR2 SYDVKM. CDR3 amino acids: CASSPAGSPNSPLHF. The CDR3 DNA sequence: TGTGCCAGCAGCCCGGCGGGGTCCCCTAATTCACCCCTCCACTTT. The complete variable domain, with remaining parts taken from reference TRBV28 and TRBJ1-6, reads DVKVTQSSRYLVKRTGEKVFLECVQDMDHENMFWYRQDPGLGLRLIYFSYDVKMKEKGDIPEGYSVSREKKERFSLILESASTNQTSMYLCASSPAGSPNSPLHFGNGTRLTVT.

As DNA, the CDR3 is TGTGCCAGTAGCCTCCGCGGGGGGAGCGAGCAGTACTTC. As protein: CASSLRGGSEQYF. This chain joins TRBV19 and TRBJ2-7; 8 bases fit TRBD2. The CDR3 length is 13 residues. Germline V CDR1 and CDR2: LNHDA, SQIVND (reference sequence). V gave up 6 bases and J gave up 6 bases; unmatched junction bases: 7.

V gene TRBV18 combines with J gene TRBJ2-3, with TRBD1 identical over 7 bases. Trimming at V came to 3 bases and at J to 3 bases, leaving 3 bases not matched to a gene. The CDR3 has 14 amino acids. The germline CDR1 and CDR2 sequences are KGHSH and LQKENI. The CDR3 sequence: CASSPPGGTDTQYF. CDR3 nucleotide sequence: TGTGCCAGCTCACCCCCAGGGGGAACAGATACGCAGTATTTT.

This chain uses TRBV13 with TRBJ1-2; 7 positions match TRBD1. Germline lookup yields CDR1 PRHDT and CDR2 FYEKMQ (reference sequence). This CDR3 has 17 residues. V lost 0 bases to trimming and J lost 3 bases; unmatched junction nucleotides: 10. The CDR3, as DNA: TGTGCCAGCAGCTTAGGTCGTTCTAGGGGGCTTGACTATGGCTACACCTTC. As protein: CASSLGRSRGLDYGYTF.